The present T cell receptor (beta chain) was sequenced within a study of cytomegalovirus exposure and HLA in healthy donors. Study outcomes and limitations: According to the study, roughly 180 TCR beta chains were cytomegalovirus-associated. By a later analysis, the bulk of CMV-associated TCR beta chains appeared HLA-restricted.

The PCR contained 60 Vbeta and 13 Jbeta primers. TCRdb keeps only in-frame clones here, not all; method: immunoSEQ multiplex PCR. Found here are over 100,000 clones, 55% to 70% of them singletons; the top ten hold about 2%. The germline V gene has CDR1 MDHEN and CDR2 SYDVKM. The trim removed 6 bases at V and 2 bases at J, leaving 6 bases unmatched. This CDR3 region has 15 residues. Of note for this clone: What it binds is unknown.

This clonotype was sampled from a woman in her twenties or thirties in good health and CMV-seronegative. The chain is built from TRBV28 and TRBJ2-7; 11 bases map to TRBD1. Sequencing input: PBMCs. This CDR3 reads CASSWTGGITYEQYF. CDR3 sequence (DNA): TGTGCCAGCAGCTGGACAGGGGGCATCACCTACGAGCAGTACTTC.